The 7 T cell receptor beta chains presented below share a single source sample, sequenced in a study of T cell repertoires in cytomegalovirus infection. Antigens of these TCRs are unknown. Each CDR3 protein gets one entry after TCRdb re-called the reads with MiXCR. The sample consists of roughly 990,000 distinct CDR3 sequences, approximately 33% of them appearing once. The source was cultured CD8+ T cells from PBMCs, collected from culture after CMV antigen stimulation. These receptors all stem from a human donor in good health (CMV status not recorded). Some clones in this sample may be carry-over from other donors' samples.

This sequence joins TRBV20-1 and TRBJ2-1; 13 nucleotides match TRBD2. Germline-derived CDR1 and CDR2 are DFQATT and SNEGSKA (reference sequence). The CDR3 has 17 amino acids. In DNA, the CDR3 is TGCAGCTCCCCCCAGGGACTAGCGGGATCAACCTACAATGAGCAGTTCTTC. Amino acid sequence: CSSPQGLAGSTYNEQFF.

The genes are TRBV7-8 and TRBJ1-2; D may be TRBD1 (6 bases). This CDR3 spans 15 amino acids. Germline lookup yields CDR1 SGHVS and CDR2 FQNEAQ. V lost 0 bases and J 7 bases, leaving 15 bases between the germline ends. The DNA of the CDR3 is TGTGCCAGCAGCTTAGCGAACAGGGAGGTCCGTGGCTACACCTTC. Its protein product is CASSLANREVRGYTF.

This clonotype was counted a few times. The rearrangement uses TRBV6-6 and TRBJ2-7; 8 bases are shared with TRBD2. Unmatched junction bases numbered 14, after V lost 0 bases and J lost 4 bases. There are 18 residues in the CDR3. Germline CDR1 and CDR2: MNHNY and SVGAGI (reference sequence). This chain's CDR3 is CASSYSKLAVGTFYEQYV. CDR3 coding DNA: TGTGCCAGCAGTTACTCCAAACTAGCGGTGGGGACGTTTTACGAGCAGTACGTC.

In this sample, this clonotype turned up a few times. The chain has TRBV25-1 and TRBJ2-2; possible D gene TRBD2, 6 bases. The CDR3 has 16 amino acids. Trimming left V 4 bases short and J 4 bases short, with 16 bases between. Germline CDR1 MGHDK, CDR2 SYGVNS. The CDR3 DNA follows: TGTGCCAGCAGTGTGGGGACTTTGTCCCCCACCGGGGAGCTGTTTTTT. Protein product: CASSVGTLSPTGELFF.

CDR3 nucleotide sequence: TGTGCCACGCACAGGACAGGACTCCAAGAGACCCAGTACTTC. Amino acid sequence: CATHRTGLQETQYF. The V gene is TRBV27, the J gene TRBJ2-5; TRBD1 matches at 7 bases. Trimming removed 10 bases from V and 1 base from J; junction bases left unmatched: 9. Germline V gene data show CDR1 as MNHEY and CDR2 as SMNVEV (reference sequence). The CDR3 covers 14 residues.

There are many counts of this clonotype. CDR3 loop: CASSLAVRDRGPGDTQYF. For the CDR3, the DNA is TGTGCCAGCAGCTTAGCGGTTAGGGACAGGGGTCCCGGAGATACGCAGTATTTT. The V and J genes are TRBV7-8 and TRBJ2-3, with 10 bases aligning to TRBD1. Looked up from germline, CDR1 is SGHVS and CDR2 is FQNEAQ. The CDR3 runs to 18 residues. Trimming cost V 0 bases and J 5 bases; bases outside gene matches: 11.

This clonotype has just a few counts. The genes are TRBV29-1 and TRBJ1-1; 7 nucleotides line up with TRBD1. The CDR3 is made up of 18 amino acids. Germline CDR1 is SQVTM and CDR2 is ANQGSEA. V dropped 6 bases and J dropped 4; count of bases not matched to a gene: 23. The CDR3 sequence is CSVSDMVSGGLLSTEAFF. The CDR3, as DNA: TGCAGCGTCTCCGATATGGTGTCAGGGGGTCTGTTGAGCACTGAAGCTTTCTTT.